The 18 T cell receptor beta chains below come from one sample, sequenced in a study of CD8 T cells in ankylosing spondylitis. TCRdb recomputed calls from the 5' RACE reads with MiXCR, one row per CDR3 protein. The sample has about 400,000 distinct CDR3 sequences; 20% are singletons. Sequenced sample: blood, either unsorted or a sorted T cell fraction (not recorded which). These receptors were obtained from a male donor with ankylosing spondylitis or in good health (not recorded which).

The chain has TRBV19 and TRBJ2-1, with 14 bases lining up with TRBD2. The length of the CDR3 is 17 residues. The trim removed 4 bases at V and 10 bases at J, leaving 12 bases unmatched. Germline CDR1 and CDR2: LNHDA and SQIVND (reference sequence). This CDR3 is CASSRPGTSGGTGEQFF. Here the CDR3 DNA reads TGTGCCAGTAGTAGGCCCGGGACTAGCGGGGGCACGGGAGAGCAGTTCTTC.

The chain links TRBV12-3 or TRBV12-4 to TRBJ2-7; D is perhaps TRBD2 (6 bases). Between the trimmed V and J ends, which lost 3 bases and 0 bases, there was a span of 12 bases. The CDR3 consists of 15 residues. The CDR3 nucleotides are TGTGCCAGCAGTTTGGGGCGGGGAGACTCCTACGAGCAGTACTTC. Amino acid sequence: CASSLGRGDSYEQYF.

The CDR3 region is CASTGGGQYEQYF. CDR3 in DNA: TGTGCCAGCACGGGGGGGGGGCAATACGAGCAGTACTTC. The V and J genes are TRBV21-1 and TRBJ2-7; the D call of TRBD1 is as the table states it, not checked on the DNA. TRBV21-1 represents a pseudogene. This CDR3 is 13 amino acids long.

This clonotype was recorded a few times. The chain carries TRBV10-2 and TRBJ1-6; perhaps TRBD1 as D (5 bases). The germline V gene encodes CDR1 WSHSY and CDR2 SAAADI. The CDR3 is 17 amino acids. Trimming stripped 0 bases from V and 6 bases from J, with 15 bases between. The CDR3 DNA follows: TGCGCCAGCAGTGAGTCGACGAGGGGTTGGGGTAATTCACCCCTCCACTTT. Its translation is CASSESTRGWGNSPLHF.

A few counts support this clonotype. This rearrangement joins TRBV6-1 to TRBJ2-3, with D possibly called TRBD1 or TRBD2 (5 bases each). Germline CDR1 reads MNHNS; CDR2 reads SASEGT. The CDR3 consists of 15 residues. Trimming took off 5 bases at V and 5 bases at J, with 17 bases between the two ends. As DNA, the CDR3 is TGTGCCAGCAGTCGCAATAGGGACGGAAGAGATACGCAGTATTTT. This gives the protein CASSRNRDGRDTQYF.

This clonotype turned up a few times. The chain links TRBV5-1 to TRBJ1-2; weak D call: TRBD1 (5 bases). Deletions cut 4 bases from V and 4 bases from J, with 14 bases between. From germline, CDR1 is SGHRS and CDR2 YFSETQ. CDR3 length: 14 residues. DNA for the CDR3: TGCGCCAGCAGCCCGGGGGGGATGGGCTATGGCTACACCTTC. It specifies CASSPGGMGYGYTF.

V is TRBV4-1 and J is TRBJ2-2; D might be TRBD1 (5 bases). This CDR3 has 14 residues. CDR1 and CDR2 (germline): MGHRA, YSYEKL. Deletions cut 1 base from V and 6 bases from J, with 9 bases between. The CDR3: CASSQAKGPGELFF. Written as DNA, the CDR3 is TGCGCCAGCAGCCAAGCCAAGGGGCCCGGGGAGCTGTTTTTT.

The table lists this clonotype with a few counts. The gene calls are TRBV5-6 and TRBJ2-1, with 10 bases fitting TRBD2. Germline CDR1 is SGHDT and CDR2 is YYEEEE. This CDR3 has 15 residues. V lost 0 bases to trimming and J lost 6 bases; unmatched junction nucleotides: 3. This chain's CDR3 is CASSLEGLAINEQFF. The CDR3 region has the DNA TGTGCCAGCAGCTTGGAGGGACTAGCGATCAATGAGCAGTTCTTC.

The count of this clonotype is one. The V call is TRBV11-2, the J call TRBJ2-7; 10 nucleotides align to TRBD2. This CDR3 is 15 amino acids long. Germline values: CDR1 SGHAT, CDR2 FQNNGV. V dropped 1 base and J dropped 9; count of bases not matched to a gene: 9. The CDR3 reads CASSLVPSGGAGQYF. The DNA for the CDR3 is TGTGCCAGCAGCTTAGTTCCCAGCGGGGGGGCAGGGCAGTACTTC. The whole variable domain, remainder taken from reference TRBV11-2 and TRBJ2-7, is EAGVAQSPRYKIIEKRQSVAFWCNPISGHATLYWYQQILGQGPKLLIQFQNNGVVDDSQLPKDRFSAERLKGVDSTLKIQPAKLEDSAVYLCASSLVPSGGAGQYFGPGTRLTVT.

This sequence joins TRBV19 and TRBJ1-1; 8 bases map to TRBD1. With V trimmed by 7 bases and J by 3 bases, 10 bases remained unmatched. The CDR3 spans 15 residues. The germline V gene encodes CDR1 LNHDA and CDR2 SQIVND (reference sequence). The CDR3 DNA follows: TGTGCCAGTACCCACTGGACAGGGCTTGACACTGAAGCTTTCTTT. Its protein product is CASTHWTGLDTEAFF.

The rearrangement links TRBV7-9 to TRBJ2-1; perhaps TRBD2 as D (7 bases). Looked up from germline, CDR1 is SEHNR and CDR2 is FQNEAQ (reference sequence). This CDR3 is built from 15 residues. With 2 bases removed from V and 7 bases from J, the gap between germline ends came to 15 bases. The CDR3 DNA reads TGTGCCAGCAGCTTATCGGGGGGCCTGGGGAATGAGCAGTTCTTC. Its translation is CASSLSGGLGNEQFF. Based on the CDR3 plus reference TRBV7-9 and TRBJ2-1, the full variable domain is DTGVSQNPRHKITKRGQNVTFRCDPISEHNRLYWYRQTLGQGPEFLTYFQNEAQLEKSRLLSDRFSAERPKGSFSTLEIQRTEQGDSAMYLCASSLSGGLGNEQFFGPGTRLTVL.

The genes are TRBV27 and TRBJ2-1; 9 positions match TRBD1. Germline CDR1 reads MNHEY; CDR2 reads SMNVEV (reference sequence). V trimming: 7 bases; J trimming: 6 bases; junction bases outside the gene matches: 1. The CDR3 is 12 amino acids. This CDR3 is CASKTGGNEQFF. CDR3 sequence (DNA): TGTGCCAGCAAGACAGGGGGCAATGAGCAGTTCTTC.

The chain combines TRBV20-1 with TRBJ1-1, with D unresolved. This CDR3 has 11 residues. V gave up 3 bases and J gave up 3 bases, with 5 bases separating them. In germline, CDR1 is DFQATT, CDR2 SNEGSKA (reference sequence). CDR3 sequence (DNA): TGCAGTGCTAGGTTGTACACTGAAGCTTTCTTT. Its protein product is CSARLYTEAFF.

This clonotype was seen only a few times. This chain joins TRBV7-2 and TRBJ1-5; TRBD1 aligns across 8 bases. After removal of 4 bases from V and 5 bases from J, the junction contained 7 bases not matched to a gene. CDR1 and CDR2 from the germline V gene are SGHTA and FQGNSA. This CDR3 has 15 residues. This chain's CDR3 is CASSYSAGGDQPQHF. Written as DNA, the CDR3 is TGTGCCAGCAGCTATTCCGCAGGGGGCGATCAGCCCCAGCATTTT. Complete variable domain (other parts from reference TRBV7-2 and TRBJ1-5): GAGVSQSPSNKVTEKGKDVELRCDPISGHTALYWYRQSLGQGLEFLIYFQGNSAPDKSGLPSDRFSAERTGGSVSTLTIQRTQQEDSAVYLCASSYSAGGDQPQHFGDGTRLSIL.

This clonotype was seen only a few times. The J gene is TRBJ2-1, the V gene TRBV29-1; D is undetermined. V was trimmed by 0 bases and J by 9 bases, leaving 9 bases between them. Germline lookup yields CDR1 SQVTM and CDR2 ANQGSEA. This CDR3 comprises 12 residues. CDR3 coding DNA: TGCAGCGTTGAAGATCGGCAAGGTGAGCAGTTCTTC. Translating it yields CSVEDRQGEQFF.

This sequence joins TRBV10-2 and TRBJ2-5; TRBD2 agrees at 12 bases. With V trimmed by 3 bases and J by 2 bases, 7 bases remained unmatched. The CDR3 consists of 17 residues. Looked up from germline, CDR1 is WSHSY and CDR2 is SAAADI. The CDR3 here is CASSEGLAGGLQETQYF. The CDR3, as DNA: TGCGCCAGCAGTGAAGGTCTAGCGGGGGGGTTACAAGAGACCCAGTACTTC.

The table lists this clonotype with many counts. The rearrangement uses TRBV29-1 and TRBJ2-1; D is unclear. Germline V gives CDR1 SQVTM, CDR2 ANQGSEA. This CDR3 is 11 amino acids long. Deletions cut 4 bases from V and 3 bases from J, with 4 bases between. CDR3 region: CSVGVYNEQFF. The CDR3 DNA is TGCAGCGTTGGGGTCTACAATGAGCAGTTCTTC.

This clonotype has a single count. The chain couples TRBV3-1 to TRBJ2-2; TRBD1 matches at 7 bases. Looked up from germline, CDR1 is LGHDT and CDR2 is YNNKEL (reference sequence). CDR3 length equals 18 residues. V shed 11 bases and J 0 bases; nucleotides not matched to a gene: 18. CDR3: CAFRGTAAQNANTGELFF. In DNA form, the CDR3 reads TGTGCCTTCAGGGGGACAGCTGCCCAAAACGCGAACACCGGGGAGCTGTTTTTT.